This T cell receptor beta chain appears in the sequencing data of a study of CD4 T cells in relation to SARS-CoV-2 and coronaviruses. Background on the study: TCR beta CDR3s were sequenced after roughly ten-day antigen culture of PBMCs.

Study-wide results and limits: Pre-pandemic and post-infection samples never came from the same donor.

TCRdb's copy holds only in-frame clones and misses some; the assay was immunoSEQ multiplex PCR. The sample consists of more than 20,000 clones, around 74% of them appearing once. Details on this clone: Its antigen remains unknown.

Unexposed donor CD4+ T cells date from about 2011-2018, before the COVID-19 pandemic. Isolation of CD4+ T cells took place after approximately 11 days in culture. Cells permitting, SARS-CoV-2 S/N and four cold-coronavirus spikes were tested on unexposed-donor CD4+ T cells. On days 3 and 7, cultures got half fresh IL-2 medium. The germline V and J ends were trimmed by 4 bases and 7 bases, with 11 bases remaining between them. Germline V gene lookup returns CDR1 WNHNN and CDR2 SYGVQD (reference sequence). The CDR3 runs to 13 residues. The chain carries TRBV10-1 and TRBJ1-5; the D gene is possibly TRBD1 (5 bases). This clonotype originated in a human donor in good health. The sequenced material came from CD4+ T cells from PBMCs, cultured in vitro. CDR3 nucleotides: TGCGCCAGCAGTGGGACACGGGGCCAGCCCCAGCATTTT. This gives the protein CASSGTRGQPQHF.